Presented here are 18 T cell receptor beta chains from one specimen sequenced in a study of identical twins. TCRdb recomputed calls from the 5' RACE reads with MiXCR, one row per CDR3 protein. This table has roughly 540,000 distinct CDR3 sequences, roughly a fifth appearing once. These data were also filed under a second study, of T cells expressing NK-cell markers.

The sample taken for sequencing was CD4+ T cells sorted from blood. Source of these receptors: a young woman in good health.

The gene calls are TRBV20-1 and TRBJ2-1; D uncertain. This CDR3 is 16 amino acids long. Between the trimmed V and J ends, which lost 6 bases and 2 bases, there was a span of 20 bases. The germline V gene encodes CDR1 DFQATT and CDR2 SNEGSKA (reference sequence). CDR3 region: CSASRWSRETYNEQFF. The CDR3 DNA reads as TGCAGTGCATCCCGATGGTCTAGGGAAACCTACAATGAGCAGTTCTTC.

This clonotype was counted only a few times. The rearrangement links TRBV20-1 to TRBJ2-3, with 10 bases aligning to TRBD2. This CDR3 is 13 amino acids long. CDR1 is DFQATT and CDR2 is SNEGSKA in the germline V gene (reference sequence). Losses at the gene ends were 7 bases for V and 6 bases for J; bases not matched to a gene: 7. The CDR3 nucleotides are TGCAGTGGGACTAGCGGAGTGGGCGATACGCAGTATTTT. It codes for CSGTSGVGDTQYF.

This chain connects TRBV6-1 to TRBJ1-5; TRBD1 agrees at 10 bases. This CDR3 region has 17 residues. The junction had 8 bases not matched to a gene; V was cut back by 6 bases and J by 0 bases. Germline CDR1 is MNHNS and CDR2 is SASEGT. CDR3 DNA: TGTGCCAGCAGCCTGACAGGGGGCCTATATAGCAATCAGCCCCAGCATTTT. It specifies CASSLTGGLYSNQPQHF.

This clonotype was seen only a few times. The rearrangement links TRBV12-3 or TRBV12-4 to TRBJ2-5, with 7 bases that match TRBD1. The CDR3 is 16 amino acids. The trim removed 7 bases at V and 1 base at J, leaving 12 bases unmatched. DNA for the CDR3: TGTGCCAGCACCAAAACAGGGGTCACCATCCAAGAGACCCAGTACTTC. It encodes CASTKTGVTIQETQYF.

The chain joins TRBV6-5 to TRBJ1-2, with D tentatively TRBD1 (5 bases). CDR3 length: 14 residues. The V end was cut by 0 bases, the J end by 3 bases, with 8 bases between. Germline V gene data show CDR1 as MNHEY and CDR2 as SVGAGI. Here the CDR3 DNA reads TGTGCCAGCAGTTACTCGGTGACAGACTATGGCTACACCTTC. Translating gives CASSYSVTDYGYTF.

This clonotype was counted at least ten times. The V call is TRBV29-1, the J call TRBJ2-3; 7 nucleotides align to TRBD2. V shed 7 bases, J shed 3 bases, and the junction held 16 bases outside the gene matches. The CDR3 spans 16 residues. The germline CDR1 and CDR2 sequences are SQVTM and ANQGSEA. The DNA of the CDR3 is TGCAGCGCCACAAGGCTTCGCGGGAGTGGTACAGATACGCAGTATTTT. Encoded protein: CSATRLRGSGTDTQYF.

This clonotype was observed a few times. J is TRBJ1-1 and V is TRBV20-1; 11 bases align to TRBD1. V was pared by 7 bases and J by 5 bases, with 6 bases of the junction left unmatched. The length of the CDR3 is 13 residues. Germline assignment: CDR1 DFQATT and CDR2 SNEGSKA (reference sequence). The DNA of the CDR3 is TGCAGTGGGACAGGGGGCATGAGGACTGAAGCTTTCTTT. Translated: CSGTGGMRTEAFF.

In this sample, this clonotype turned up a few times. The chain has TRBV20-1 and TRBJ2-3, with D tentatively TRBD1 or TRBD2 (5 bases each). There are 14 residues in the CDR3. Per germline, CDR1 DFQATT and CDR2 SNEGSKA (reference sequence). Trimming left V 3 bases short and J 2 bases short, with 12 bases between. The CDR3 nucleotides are TGCAGTGCTAGTCTGGGGACCCTCACAGATACGCAGTATTTT. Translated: CSASLGTLTDTQYF.

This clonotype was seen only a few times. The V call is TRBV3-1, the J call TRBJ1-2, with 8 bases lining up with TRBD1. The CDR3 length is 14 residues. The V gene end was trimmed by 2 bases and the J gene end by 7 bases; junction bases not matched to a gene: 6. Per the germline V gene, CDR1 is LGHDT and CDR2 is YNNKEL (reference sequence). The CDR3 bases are TGTGCCAGCAGCCAACTAGACAGGGGCCGTGGCTACACCTTC. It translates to CASSQLDRGRGYTF. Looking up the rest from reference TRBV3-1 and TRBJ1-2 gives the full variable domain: DTAVSQTPKYLVTQMGNDKSIKCEQNLGHDTMYWYKQDSKKFLKIMFSYNNKELIINETVPNRFSPKSPDKAHLNLHINSLELGDSAVYFCASSQLDRGRGYTFGSGTRLTVV.

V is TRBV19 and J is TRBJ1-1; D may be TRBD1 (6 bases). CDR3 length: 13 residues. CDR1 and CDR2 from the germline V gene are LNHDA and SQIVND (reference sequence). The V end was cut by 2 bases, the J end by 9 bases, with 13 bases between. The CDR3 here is CASSIKTGDKAFF. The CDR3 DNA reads TGTGCCAGTAGTATAAAGACAGGTGACAAAGCTTTCTTT.

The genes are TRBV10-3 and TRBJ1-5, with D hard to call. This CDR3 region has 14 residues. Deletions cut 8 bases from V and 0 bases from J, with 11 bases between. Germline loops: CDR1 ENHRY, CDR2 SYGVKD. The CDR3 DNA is TGTGCCATCGCCCGGGATTATAGCAATCAGCCCCAGCATTTT. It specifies CAIARDYSNQPQHF.

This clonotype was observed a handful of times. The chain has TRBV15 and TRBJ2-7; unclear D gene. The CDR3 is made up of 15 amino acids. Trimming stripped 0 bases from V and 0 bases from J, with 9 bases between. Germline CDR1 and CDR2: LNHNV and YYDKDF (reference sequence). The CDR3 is CATSRDPRSSYEQYF. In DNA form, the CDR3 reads TGTGCCACCAGCAGAGACCCCAGAAGCTCCTACGAGCAGTACTTC.

The CDR3 DNA sequence: TGTGCCAGCAGCACCTGGACTAGTCCTTACAATGAGCAGTTCTTC. Translating gives CASSTWTSPYNEQFF. The chain combines TRBV7-8 with TRBJ2-1, with 7 bases identical to TRBD2. The V and J ends lost 5 bases and 4 bases, in that order; junction bases with no gene match: 8. Germline-derived CDR1 and CDR2 are SGHVS and FQNEAQ. This CDR3 spans 15 amino acids.

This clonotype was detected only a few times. CDR3 protein: CSARDRSTEAFF. CDR3 nucleotide sequence: TGCAGTGCTAGAGATAGATCCACTGAAGCTTTCTTT. The chain carries TRBV20-1 and TRBJ1-1; D gene unclear. Germline lookup yields CDR1 DFQATT and CDR2 SNEGSKA (reference sequence). This CDR3 is built from 12 residues. Trimming left V 0 bases short and J 4 bases short, with 6 bases between.

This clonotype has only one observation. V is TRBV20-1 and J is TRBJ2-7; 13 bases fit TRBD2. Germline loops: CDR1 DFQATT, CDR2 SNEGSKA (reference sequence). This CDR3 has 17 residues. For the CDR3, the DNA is TGCTGTTCCTTGGGACTAGCGGGAAGACAGAGCTCCTACGAGCAGTACTTC. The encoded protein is CCSLGLAGRQSSYEQYF.

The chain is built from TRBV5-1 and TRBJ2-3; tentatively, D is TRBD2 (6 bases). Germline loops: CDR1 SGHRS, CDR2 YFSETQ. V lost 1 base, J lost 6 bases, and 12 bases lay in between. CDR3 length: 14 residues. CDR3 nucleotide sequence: TGCGCCAGCAGCTTGAGTTTTCTAGCGGATACGCAGTATTTT. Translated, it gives CASSLSFLADTQYF.

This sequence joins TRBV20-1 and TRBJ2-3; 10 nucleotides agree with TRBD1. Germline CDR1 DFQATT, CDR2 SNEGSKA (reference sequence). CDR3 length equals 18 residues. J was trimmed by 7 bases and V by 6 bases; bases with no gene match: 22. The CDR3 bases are TGCAGTGCCAAACTCCCATCCTCTAGACAGGGGGCTTTGAATACGCAGTATTTT. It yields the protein CSAKLPSSRQGALNTQYF.

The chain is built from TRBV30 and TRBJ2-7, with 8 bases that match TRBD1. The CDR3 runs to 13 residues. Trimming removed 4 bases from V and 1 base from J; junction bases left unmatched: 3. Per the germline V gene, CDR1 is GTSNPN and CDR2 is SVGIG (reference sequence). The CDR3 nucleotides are TGTGCCTGGAATCGGGACAGGTCCTACGAGCAGTACTTC. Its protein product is CAWNRDRSYEQYF.